These 16 T cell receptor beta chains were all obtained from the same sample, sequenced in a study of blood T cell repertoires in COVID-19. TCRdb keeps only in-frame clones here, not all; method: immunoSEQ multiplex PCR. Here the sample spans some 300,000 clones, around four fifths being singletons. Specimen: peripheral blood. These receptors were collected from a woman between 50 and 59 years old with active or convalescent COVID-19.

V and J are TRBV23-1 and TRBJ1-5; a possible D gene is TRBD1 (5 bases). TRBV23-1 is recorded as an ORF, its role being uncertain. CDR3 size: 15 residues. Trimming cost V 0 bases and J 5 bases, with 11 bases left between them. CDR3 sequence (DNA): TGCGCCAGCAGTCAATCCGCCGGGGGGTATCAGCCCCAGCATTTT. Translated: CASSQSAGGYQPQHF.

This clone turned up a few times. The J gene is TRBJ1-4, the V gene TRBV5-6; 9 nucleotides line up with TRBD1. The V gene end was trimmed by 2 bases and the J gene end by 0 bases; junction bases not matched to a gene: 5. This CDR3 comprises 17 residues. Germline V CDR1 and CDR2: SGHDT, YYEEEE. CDR3 sequence (DNA): TGTGCCAGCAGCTTCGGGACAGGGTACGCAACTAATGAAAAACTGTTTTTT. This encodes CASSFGTGYATNEKLFF.

V and J are TRBV24-1 and TRBJ1-5; D might be TRBD1 (5 bases). Trimming removed 2 bases from V and 7 bases from J, with 11 bases in between. This CDR3 region has 14 residues. From germline, CDR1 is KGHDR and CDR2 SFDVKD. CDR3 region: CATSDYRSDQPQHF. As DNA, the CDR3 is TGTGCCACCAGTGATTACAGGTCGGACCAGCCCCAGCATTTT.

The chain recombines TRBV5-1 with TRBJ2-1, with D perhaps TRBD1 (5 bases). Germline V CDR1 and CDR2: SGHRS, YFSETQ. V lost 6 bases and J lost 3, with 19 bases in between. This CDR3 is 16 amino acids long. DNA of the CDR3: TGCGCCAGCATCCAGGACGGTTTAAGGGGCTACAATGAGCAGTTCTTC. It translates to CASIQDGLRGYNEQFF.

In this sample, this clone turned up once. In DNA form, the CDR3 reads TGTGCCAGCAGTTACTCGGGACAGGGGATGGCTGAAGCTTTCTTT. Its protein is CASSYSGQGMAEAFF. This chain connects TRBV6-5 to TRBJ1-1; 10 bases agree with TRBD1. The CDR3 is made up of 15 amino acids. The trim removed 0 bases at V and 6 bases at J, leaving 4 bases unmatched. Germline lookup yields CDR1 MNHEY and CDR2 SVGAGI.

The chain links TRBV7-9 to TRBJ1-6; no definite D call. Looked up from germline, CDR1 is SEHNR and CDR2 is FQNEAQ (reference sequence). The CDR3 contains 15 residues. The V end was cut by 5 bases, the J end by 13 bases, with 21 bases between. CDR3 protein: CASSPRPAGNWPLHF. The CDR3 nucleotides read TGTGCCAGCAGCCCCCGTCCTGCGGGCAACTGGCCCCTCCACTTT.

V and J are TRBV11-3 and TRBJ2-5, with D perhaps TRBD1 (5 bases). Trimming cost V 4 bases and J 5 bases, with 11 bases left between them. This CDR3 is built from 13 residues. Germline lookup yields CDR1 SGHNT and CDR2 YENEEA. DNA for the CDR3: TGTGCCAGCAGCTGGGGCCCCGATGAGACCCAGTACTTC. This codes for CASSWGPDETQYF. Full variable domain (outside the CDR3, taken from reference TRBV11-3 and TRBJ2-5): EAGVVQSPRYKIIEKKQPVAFWCNPISGHNTLYWYLQNLGQGPELLIRYENEEAVDDSQLPKDRFSAERLKGVDSTLKIQPAELGDSAVYLCASSWGPDETQYFGPGTRLLVL.

This clone was seen a single time. The rearrangement uses TRBV5-1 and TRBJ2-1; 8 bases align to TRBD2. The germline CDR1 and CDR2 sequences are SGHRS and YFSETQ. This CDR3 comprises 15 residues. After removal of 4 bases from V and 3 bases from J, the junction contained 6 bases not matched to a gene. CDR3 sequence (DNA): TGCGCCAGCAGCGTCCACACTAGCGGCTACAATGAGCAGTTCTTC. Amino acids: CASSVHTSGYNEQFF.

This sequence joins TRBV28 and TRBJ1-4; D is perhaps TRBD1 (5 bases). Trimming took off 8 bases at V and 0 bases at J, with 22 bases between the two ends. Per the germline V gene, CDR1 is MDHEN and CDR2 is SYDVKM. This CDR3 region has 18 residues. The CDR3 sequence: CASSDGQGYGATNEKLFF. CDR3 sequence (DNA): TGTGCCAGCTCTGATGGCCAGGGATACGGCGCAACTAATGAAAAACTGTTTTTT.

The rearrangement uses TRBV28 and TRBJ2-1; TRBD2 agrees at 10 bases. This CDR3 spans 19 amino acids. Germline lookup yields CDR1 MDHEN and CDR2 SYDVKM. Unmatched junction bases numbered 11, after V lost 3 bases and J lost 0 bases. The CDR3 region has the DNA TGTGCCAGCAGTTTGAGCGGGAGGGCTACTGCAAGCTCCTACAATGAGCAGTTCTTC. Its translation: CASSLSGRATASSYNEQFF.

The chain couples TRBV10-3 to TRBJ2-1; 12 bases match TRBD1. The CDR3 consists of 15 residues. Germline loops: CDR1 ENHRY, CDR2 SYGVKD. With 5 bases clipped from V and 6 bases from J, the junction kept 5 bases outside the gene matches. CDR3 in amino acids: CAISTGQGALNEQFF. The CDR3 nucleotides are TGTGCCATCAGTACGGGACAGGGGGCCCTCAATGAGCAGTTCTTC.

The V gene is TRBV19, the J gene TRBJ1-5, with 7 positions matching TRBD1. This CDR3 has 14 amino acids. V shed 2 bases, J shed 6 bases, and the junction held 4 bases outside the gene matches. Germline values: CDR1 LNHDA, CDR2 SQIVND (reference sequence). CDR3 sequence reads: CASSIRQGTQPQHF. Written as DNA, the CDR3 is TGTGCCAGTAGTATACGACAGGGCACTCAGCCCCAGCATTTT.

The V gene is TRBV27, the J gene TRBJ2-7, with a weak D call TRBD2 (6 bases). Germline CDR1 is MNHEY and CDR2 is SMNVEV (reference sequence). Deletions cut 6 bases from V and 1 base from J, with 10 bases between. The CDR3 length is 13 residues. The chain's CDR3 is CASRRSGSYEQYF. The CDR3 bases are TGTGCCAGCAGACGTAGCGGTTCCTACGAGCAGTACTTC.

This chain joins TRBV5-5 and TRBJ1-4; weak D call: TRBD1 (6 bases). Germline assignment: CDR1 SGHKS and CDR2 YYEKEE (reference sequence). Trimming left V 1 base short and J 6 bases short, with 10 bases between. The CDR3 contains 14 residues. For the CDR3, the DNA is TGTGCCAGCAGCTTGCGGGGGGCAGATGAAAAACTGTTTTTT. Translated: CASSLRGADEKLFF.

The J gene is TRBJ2-3, the V gene TRBV14; 9 nucleotides match TRBD2. V lost 8 bases and J lost 1; bases outside the gene matches: 4. This CDR3 spans 14 amino acids. In germline, CDR1 is SGHDN, CDR2 FVKESK. CDR3 coding DNA: TGTGCCAGCGGCTGGACTAGCGGCACAGATACGCAGTATTTT. Protein sequence: CASGWTSGTDTQYF.

The rearrangement links TRBV5-1 to TRBJ1-1, with TRBD1 matching 9 bases. V gave up 3 bases and J gave up 5 bases; unmatched junction bases: 8. The CDR3 spans 15 residues. The V gene's germline CDR1 is SGHRS and CDR2 YFSETQ. In nucleotides, the CDR3 is TGCGCCAGCAGCTGGGGACAGGGAGTAGAAACTGAAGCTTTCTTT. Encoded protein: CASSWGQGVETEAFF.